The 21 T cell receptor beta chains below all came from one sample that was sequenced in a study of CD8+CD57+ T cells in acquired aplastic anemia. Investigators profiled TCR beta VDJ and CDR3 from genomic DNA template. In TCRdb, the reads were re-called with MiXCR into one record per CDR3 protein. The data contain roughly 180,000 distinct CDR3 sequences, just over 45% of them singletons. The sample comprised sorted CD4+, CD8+, or CD8+CD57+ T cells (not recorded which) from PBMCs. These receptors came from a human donor in good health.

In DNA form, the CDR3 reads TGTGCCAGCAGCCAATTTACGGGACTAGACCAAGAGACCCAGTACTTC. Translation gives CASSQFTGLDQETQYF. The gene calls are TRBV16 and TRBJ2-5, with 8 nucleotides matching TRBD2. CDR3 size: 16 residues. V shed 1 base and J 0 bases; nucleotides not matched to a gene: 4. Germline CDR1 and CDR2: KGHSY and FQNENV.

The genes are TRBV6-6 and TRBJ2-7; perhaps TRBD1 as D (6 bases). Germline-derived CDR1 and CDR2 are MNHNY and SVGAGI (reference sequence). Trimming took off 4 bases at V and 4 bases at J, with 8 bases between the two ends. The CDR3 loop spans 12 amino acids. The CDR3 DNA reads TGTGCCAGCAGTTCCGACAGGTACGAGCAGTACTTC. Protein: CASSSDRYEQYF.

This sequence joins TRBV7-6 and TRBJ1-6; 7 bases are a match to TRBD1. Germline V gene sequence: CDR1 SGHVS, CDR2 FNYEAQ. Losses at the gene ends were 8 bases for V and 10 bases for J; bases not matched to a gene: 8. The CDR3 is 13 amino acids. This chain's CDR3 is CASGQGGVSPLHF. The CDR3 nucleotides are TGTGCCAGCGGCCAGGGGGGTGTGTCACCCCTCCACTTT.

In this sample, this clonotype turned up a few times. The chain uses TRBV6-2 or TRBV6-3 and TRBJ2-2, with D possibly TRBD2 on 5 matching bases. The germline CDR1 and CDR2 sequences are MNHEY and SVGEGT. This CDR3 region has 15 residues. Trimming shortened V by 6 bases and J by 3 bases, and 14 bases separated the two germline ends. The CDR3 is CASRPGLQYTGELFF. The CDR3 DNA reads TGTGCCAGCAGACCGGGATTACAGTACACCGGGGAGCTGTTTTTT.

For this clonotype: This may stem from a read error, because a much larger clone lies one nucleotide away. V usage is TRBV7-8 and J usage is TRBJ1-5; D not resolved. The CDR3 has 16 residues. V lost 1 base to trimming and J lost 0 bases, with 10 bases between them. From germline, CDR1 is SGHVS and CDR2 FQNEAQ. In nucleotides, the CDR3 is TGTGCCAGCAGCTTAGAGGGTCTGGATAGCAATCAGCCCCAGCATTTT. It yields the protein CASSLEGLDSNQPQHF.

This chain joins TRBV29-1 and TRBJ2-7; 8 bases are shared with TRBD2. The V segment lost 1 base and the J segment 7 bases; nucleotides outside the gene matches: 12. In germline, CDR1 is SQVTM, CDR2 ANQGSEA. The CDR3 sequence is 15 residues long. The CDR3 sequence: CSVEVASGFAWEQYF. Here the CDR3 DNA reads TGCAGCGTTGAAGTAGCTAGCGGGTTCGCGTGGGAGCAGTACTTC.

This clonotype was picked up many times. The rearrangement uses TRBV7-3 and TRBJ2-2; the match to TRBD2 covers 7 bases. Germline CDR1 reads SGHTA; CDR2 reads FQGTGA. V lost 5 bases and J lost 0; bases outside the gene matches: 3. This CDR3 has 15 amino acids. The CDR3 DNA sequence: TGTGCCAGCAGCCCGGGACTAACGAACACCGGGGAGCTGTTTTTT. Translating gives CASSPGLTNTGELFF.

The sample holds many counts of this clonotype. The chain recombines TRBV20-1 with TRBJ2-1; D perhaps matches TRBD1 (5 bases). From germline, CDR1 is DFQATT and CDR2 SNEGSKA (reference sequence). The length of the CDR3 is 14 residues. V was clipped by 3 bases and J by 2 bases, with 11 bases between them. CDR3 DNA: TGCAGTGCTAGGAAAGGGGTCCCCTACAATGAGCAGTTCTTC. Protein: CSARKGVPYNEQFF.

This clonotype has ten or more counts. The chain recombines TRBV7-9 with TRBJ2-5; the D call may be TRBD1 or TRBD2 (5 bases each). Between the trimmed V and J ends, which lost 5 bases and 3 bases, there was a span of 16 bases. The CDR3 totals 15 residues. The V gene's germline CDR1 is SEHNR and CDR2 FQNEAQ (reference sequence). The CDR3 DNA reads TGTGCCAGCAGCCCACGGCTGGGGGTTAAAGAGACCCAGTACTTC. This sequence encodes CASSPRLGVKETQYF. The full variable domain, rest sourced from reference TRBV7-9 and TRBJ2-5, is DTGVSQNPRHKITKRGQNVTFRCDPISEHNRLYWYRQTLGQGPEFLTYFQNEAQLEKSRLLSDRFSAERPKGSFSTLEIQRTEQGDSAMYLCASSPRLGVKETQYFGPGTRLLVL.

The chain is built from TRBV20-1 and TRBJ2-2; D may be TRBD1 (6 bases). Germline V gene sequence: CDR1 DFQATT, CDR2 SNEGSKA (reference sequence). V dropped 3 bases and J dropped 6 bases, with 11 bases sitting between them. The CDR3 has 13 residues. The CDR3 is CSARVGAPGELFF. CDR3 in DNA: TGCAGTGCTAGGGTGGGGGCGCCCGGGGAGCTGTTTTTT.

This clonotype was seen a single time. This chain joins TRBV20-1 and TRBJ1-4; weak D call: TRBD1 (5 bases). The CDR3 contains 14 residues. Per the germline V gene, CDR1 is DFQATT and CDR2 is SNEGSKA (reference sequence). V was clipped by 6 bases and J by 7 bases, with 18 bases between them. The CDR3 nucleotides read TGCAGTGCCCTACCCGGGACGGAACTTGAAAAACTGTTTTTT. Its protein is CSALPGTELEKLFF.

The chain is built from TRBV19 and TRBJ2-3; D gene uncertain. Germline V lookup: CDR1 LNHDA, CDR2 SQIVND (reference sequence). V was cut by 4 bases and J by 5 bases, with 4 bases left in between. The CDR3 totals 11 residues. The CDR3, as DNA: TGTGCCAGTAGTAAGGGAGATACGCAGTATTTT. Encoded protein: CASSKGDTQYF.

This chain links TRBV2 with TRBJ1-1; no definite D call. V shed 4 bases and J shed 0 bases, with 9 bases lying between them. The CDR3 extends over 14 amino acids. Germline V gives CDR1 SNHLY, CDR2 FYNNEI. The CDR3 spells CASSVAQMNTEAFF. Written as DNA, the CDR3 is TGTGCCAGCAGTGTCGCTCAGATGAACACTGAAGCTTTCTTT.

With regard to this clonotype: Compared with germline, one end of the junction differs, possibly owing to a read error. The chain employs TRBV20-1 and TRBJ2-3, with D perhaps assigned TRBD1 or TRBD2 (5 bases each). Germline CDR1 DFQATT, CDR2 SNEGSKA (reference sequence). This CDR3 has 15 residues. The chain's CDR3 is CSARDNGGTGTQQYF. CDR3 coding DNA: TGCAGCGCTAGAGATAACGGTGGGACCGGGACCCAGCAGTATTTT.

This clonotype was recorded a few times. The CDR3 DNA sequence: TGTGCCAGCAGTTCAAGGGACAGGGGCCTTGGTACCATATATTTT. Translated, it gives CASSSRDRGLGTIYF. This chain connects TRBV12-3 or TRBV12-4 to TRBJ1-3; TRBD1 matches at 10 bases. The CDR3 sequence is 15 residues long. J gave up 10 bases and V 4 bases, and 10 bases lay outside the gene matches.

This clonotype was found many times. The chain joins TRBV20-1 to TRBJ2-7; 10 bases fit TRBD2. The ends lost 6 bases at V and 2 bases at J; junction bases unmatched: 10. The CDR3 is made up of 15 amino acids. Germline loops: CDR1 DFQATT, CDR2 SNEGSKA (reference sequence). The CDR3 here is CSATSSGGSPYEQYF. CDR3 DNA sequence: TGCAGTGCCACCTCTAGCGGGGGCTCTCCCTACGAGCAGTACTTC.

The chain uses TRBV14 and TRBJ2-6; no clear D. Trimming left V 0 bases short and J 0 bases short, with 6 bases between. The CDR3 is 16 residues long. CDR1 SGHDN and CDR2 FVKESK come from the germline V gene. The CDR3 DNA follows: TGTGCCAGCAGCCAAGACTCTTTCTCTGGGGCCAACGTCCTGACTTTC. It encodes CASSQDSFSGANVLTF.

The chain is built from TRBV20-1 and TRBJ1-2; D might be TRBD1 (5 bases). From germline, CDR1 is DFQATT and CDR2 SNEGSKA (reference sequence). The CDR3 has 12 amino acids. The V end was cut by 0 bases, the J end by 3 bases, with 5 bases between. This CDR3 is CSAREQDYGYTF. CDR3 sequence (DNA): TGCAGTGCTAGAGAACAGGACTATGGCTACACCTTC.

This clonotype was counted a few times. The chain recombines TRBV30 with TRBJ2-3; D is tentatively TRBD1 or TRBD2 (5 bases each). The germline V gene encodes CDR1 GTSNPN and CDR2 SVGIG (reference sequence). Trimming shortened V by 1 base and J by 5 bases, and 16 bases separated the two germline ends. CDR3 length equals 15 residues. The CDR3 DNA reads TGTGCCTGGAGTGCCCCCCAGAGGGGAAAAGATACGCAGTATTTT. Protein: CAWSAPQRGKDTQYF.

A single count supports this clonotype. This sequence joins TRBV7-9 and TRBJ2-7; 8 bases fit TRBD1. Germline CDR1 reads SEHNR; CDR2 reads FQNEAQ (reference sequence). This CDR3 comprises 13 residues. V gave up 5 bases and J gave up 6 bases; unmatched junction bases: 6. CDR3 in amino acids: CASSPRTGFEQYF. In nucleotides, the CDR3 is TGTGCCAGCAGCCCGAGGACAGGGTTCGAGCAGTACTTC.

At least ten counts were recorded for this clonotype. The rearrangement joins TRBV24-1 to TRBJ1-2, with 7 bases aligning to TRBD1. The CDR3 contains 11 residues. CDR1 is KGHDR, CDR2 SFDVKD, per germline. Losses at the gene ends were 7 bases for V and 6 bases for J; bases not matched to a gene: 1. The CDR3 DNA reads TGTGCCACCAGCCAGGGGGATGGCTACACCTTC. The encoded protein is CATSQGDGYTF.